This TCR beta chain emerged from a study of beta chain features in type 1 diabetes. This clone was counted between two and nine times. All of the isolated RNA was reverse transcribed, so expressed TCRB transcripts were sequenced. The protocol was immunoSEQ multiplex PCR, while the TCRdb copy is restricted to in-frame clones and leaves out a portion. The table includes 400,000 to 600,000 clones, over 25% detected once. One heparinised draw, averaging about 110 mL, was taken per donor. The TCR sequence derives from a man between 18 and 35 years old in good health. The sequencing input was naive CD4+ T cells from blood.

The CDR3 DNA reads TGTGCCACCAGCAGAGATGAGGCGGAGAGAGCTGTCGAGCAGTACTTC. It specifies CATSRDEAERAVEQYF. The rearrangement links TRBV15 to TRBJ2-7; D is undetermined. The CDR3 loop spans 16 amino acids. The V gene lost 0 bases and the J gene lost 6 bases, with 18 bases spanning the gap. Germline V lookup: CDR1 LNHNV, CDR2 YYDKDF (reference sequence).